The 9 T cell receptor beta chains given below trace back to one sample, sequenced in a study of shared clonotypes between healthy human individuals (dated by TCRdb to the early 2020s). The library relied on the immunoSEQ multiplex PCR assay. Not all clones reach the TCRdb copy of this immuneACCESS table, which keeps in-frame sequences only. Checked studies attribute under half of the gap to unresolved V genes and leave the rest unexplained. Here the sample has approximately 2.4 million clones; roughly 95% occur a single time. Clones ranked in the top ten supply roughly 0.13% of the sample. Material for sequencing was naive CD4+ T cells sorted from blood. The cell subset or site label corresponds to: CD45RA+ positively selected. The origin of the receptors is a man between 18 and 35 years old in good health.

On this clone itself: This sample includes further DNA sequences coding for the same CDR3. The CDR3: CASSEALRGYEQYF. CDR3 sequence (DNA): TGTGCCAGCAGTGAAGCGCTTAGGGGCTACGAGCAGTACTTC. V and J are TRBV6-1 and TRBJ2-7; maybe TRBD1 (5 bases). The CDR3 runs to 14 residues. CDR1 is MNHNS, CDR2 SASEGT, per germline. V was cut by 0 bases and J by 3 bases, with 9 bases left in between.

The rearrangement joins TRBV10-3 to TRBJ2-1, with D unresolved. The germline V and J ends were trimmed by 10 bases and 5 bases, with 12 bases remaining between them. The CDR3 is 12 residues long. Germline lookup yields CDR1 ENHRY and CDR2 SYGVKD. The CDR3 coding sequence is TGTGCCACATCCGACTGGAACAATGAGCAGTTCTTC. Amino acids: CATSDWNNEQFF.

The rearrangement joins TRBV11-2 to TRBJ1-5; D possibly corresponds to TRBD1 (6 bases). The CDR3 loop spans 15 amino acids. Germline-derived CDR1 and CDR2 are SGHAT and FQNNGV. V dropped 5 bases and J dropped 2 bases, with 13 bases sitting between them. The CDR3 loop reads CASSKGGGGNQPQHF. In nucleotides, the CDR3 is TGTGCCAGCAGCAAAGGGGGGGGTGGCAATCAGCCCCAGCATTTT.

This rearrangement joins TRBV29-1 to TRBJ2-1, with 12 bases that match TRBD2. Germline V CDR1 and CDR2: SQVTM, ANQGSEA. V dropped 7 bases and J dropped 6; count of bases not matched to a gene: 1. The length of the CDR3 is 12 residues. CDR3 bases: TGCAGCGGACTAGCGGGGGTCAATGAGCAGTTCTTC. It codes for CSGLAGVNEQFF.

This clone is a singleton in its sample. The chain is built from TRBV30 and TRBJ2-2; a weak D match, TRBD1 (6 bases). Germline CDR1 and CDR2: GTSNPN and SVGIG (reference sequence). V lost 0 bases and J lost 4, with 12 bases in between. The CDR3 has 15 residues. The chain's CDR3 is CAWSVYRVGTGELFF. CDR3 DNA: TGTGCCTGGAGTGTTTACAGGGTGGGCACCGGGGAGCTGTTTTTT.

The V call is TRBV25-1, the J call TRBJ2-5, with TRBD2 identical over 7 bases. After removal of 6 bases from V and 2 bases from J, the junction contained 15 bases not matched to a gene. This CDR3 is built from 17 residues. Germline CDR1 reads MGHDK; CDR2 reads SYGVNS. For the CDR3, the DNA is TGTGCCAGCAGCCAATTCAGGGCAGTCGGGGGGCAAGAGACCCAGTACTTC. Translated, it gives CASSQFRAVGGQETQYF.

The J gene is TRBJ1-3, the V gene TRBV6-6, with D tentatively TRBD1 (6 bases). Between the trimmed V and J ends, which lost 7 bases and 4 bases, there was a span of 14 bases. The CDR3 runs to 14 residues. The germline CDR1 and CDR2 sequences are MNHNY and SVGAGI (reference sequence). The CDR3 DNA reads TGTGCCAGCAAAAAAGGGGGGGAAGGAAACACCATATATTTT. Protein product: CASKKGGEGNTIYF.

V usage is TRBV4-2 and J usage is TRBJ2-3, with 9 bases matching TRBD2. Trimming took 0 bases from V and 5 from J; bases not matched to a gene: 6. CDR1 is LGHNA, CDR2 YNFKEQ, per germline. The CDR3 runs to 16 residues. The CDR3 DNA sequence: TGTGCCAGCAGCCAAGATAGAGCGGGGGGCCAAGATACGCAGTATTTT. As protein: CASSQDRAGGQDTQYF.

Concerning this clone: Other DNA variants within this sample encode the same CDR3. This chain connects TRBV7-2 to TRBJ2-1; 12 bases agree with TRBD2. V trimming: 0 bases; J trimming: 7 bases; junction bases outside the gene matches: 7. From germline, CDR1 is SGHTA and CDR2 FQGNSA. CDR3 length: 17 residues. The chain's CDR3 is CASSLARLAGVGNEQFF. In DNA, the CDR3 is TGTGCCAGCAGCTTAGCCAGACTAGCGGGAGTAGGAAATGAGCAGTTCTTC.